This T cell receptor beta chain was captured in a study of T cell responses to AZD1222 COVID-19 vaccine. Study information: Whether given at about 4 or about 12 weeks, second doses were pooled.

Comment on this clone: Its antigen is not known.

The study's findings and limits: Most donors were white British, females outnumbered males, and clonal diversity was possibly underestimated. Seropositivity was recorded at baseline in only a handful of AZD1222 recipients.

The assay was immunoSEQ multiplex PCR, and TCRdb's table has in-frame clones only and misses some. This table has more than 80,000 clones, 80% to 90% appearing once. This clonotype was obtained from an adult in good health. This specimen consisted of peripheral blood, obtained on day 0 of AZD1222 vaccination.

This CDR3 reads CASSWQGTLSGANVLTF. The CDR3 DNA follows: TGCGCCAGCAGCTGGCAGGGTACCCTCTCTGGGGCCAACGTCCTGACTTTC. The V and J genes are TRBV5-1 and TRBJ2-6; D might be TRBD1 (5 bases). V dropped 3 bases and J dropped 0 bases, with 13 bases sitting between them. CDR1 is SGHRS, CDR2 YFSETQ, per germline. CDR3 size: 17 residues.